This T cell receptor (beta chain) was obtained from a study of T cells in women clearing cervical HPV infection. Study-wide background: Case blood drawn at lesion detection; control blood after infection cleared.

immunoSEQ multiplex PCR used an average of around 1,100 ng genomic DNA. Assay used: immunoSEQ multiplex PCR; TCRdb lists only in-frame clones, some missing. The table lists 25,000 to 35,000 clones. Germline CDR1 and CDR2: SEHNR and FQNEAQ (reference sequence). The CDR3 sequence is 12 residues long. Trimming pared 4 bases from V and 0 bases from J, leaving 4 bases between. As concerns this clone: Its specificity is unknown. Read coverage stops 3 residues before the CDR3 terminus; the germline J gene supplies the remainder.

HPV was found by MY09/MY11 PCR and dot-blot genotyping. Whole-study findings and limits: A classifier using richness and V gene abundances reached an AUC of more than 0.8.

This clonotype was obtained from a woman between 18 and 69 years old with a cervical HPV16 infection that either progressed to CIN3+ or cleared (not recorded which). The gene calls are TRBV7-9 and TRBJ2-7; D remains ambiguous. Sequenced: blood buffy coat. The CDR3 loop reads CASSSSSYEQYF. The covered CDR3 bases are TGTGCCAGCAGCTCCTCCTCCTACGAG.